The source of this T cell receptor beta chain is a study of shared clonotypes between healthy human individuals. Study-wide context: The donor group consisted of two women and a few men, aged 18 to 49.

Germline-derived CDR1 and CDR2 are SGHAT and FQNNGV. The V segment lost 10 bases and the J segment 6 bases; nucleotides outside the gene matches: 2. The CDR3 runs to 11 residues. Clones were read by immunoSEQ multiplex PCR, and TCRdb kept only the in-frame ones, dropping some. The repertoire has 650,000 to 800,000 clones, 92% of them found once; the top ten carry roughly 24%. Selected positively for CCR7 and CD45RO-negative, naive CD8 cells excluded terminally differentiated effector memory CD45RA+ cells. The donors, healthy adults who were HIV-negative, had experienced no recent acute infections or vaccinations.

The receptor comes from a young man in good health. V gene TRBV11-2 combines with J gene TRBJ2-3, with 9 positions matching TRBD2. Sequenced: naive CD8+ T cells sorted from blood. The CDR3 reads CATGLADTQYF. The CDR3 DNA reads as TGTGCCACCGGACTAGCGGATACGCAGTATTTT.